These T cell receptor beta chains were read from a single sample in a study of cytomegalovirus exposure and HLA in healthy donors. Profiled with immunoSEQ multiplex PCR; TCRdb holds only in-frame clones, not every one. Here the sample spans roughly 130,000 clones, roughly 90% being singletons. Sequencing input: PBMCs. These receptors came from a man aged 25 to 40 in good health and CMV-seronegative. Both conserved end residues are part of each CDR3. D genes are given only for firm matches. The size of a clone is reported for some rows only, either as once, few or many, or as a class for expanded clones.

TRBV5-6	TRBJ2-3	.	.	TGTGCCAGCAGCTCGAGCCCGGGAACTAGCACAGATACGCAGTATTTT	CASSSSPGTSTDTQYF
TRBV7-2	TRBJ2-7	TRBD1	.	TGTGCCAGCAGCCGACAGGGGAGGGAGCAGTACTTC	CASSRQGREQYF
TRBV10-3	TRBJ2-7	.	.	TGTGCCATCACATCTACTGGACAAGGGGGCTACGAGCAGTACTTC	CAITSTGQGGYEQYF
TRBV19	TRBJ2-7	TRBD1	.	TGTGCCAGTAGTATAGATAACAGGGGTAGCAACGAGCAGTACTTC	CASSIDNRGSNEQYF
TRBV5-1	TRBJ1-3	TRBD1	.	TGCGCCAGCAGCTTGGAGAACAGGGGATTTTCTGGAAACACCATATATTTT	CASSLENRGFSGNTIYF
TRBV28	TRBJ1-1	TRBD1	.	TGTGCCAGCAGGGGACAGGGATTGGACACTGAAGCTTTCTTT	CASRGQGLDTEAFF
TRBV4-1	TRBJ2-1	TRBD2	once	TGCGCCAGCAGCCAACCGACTAGCGGGAGGGCGCACAATGAGCAGTTCTTC	CASSQPTSGRAHNEQFF
TRBV7-2	TRBJ1-1	.	.	TGTGCCAGCAGCCCCCGCCGGGGGGGGCGGAACACTGAAGCTTTCTTT	CASSPRRGGRNTEAFF
TRBV5-6	TRBJ2-3	TRBD1	.	TGTGCCAGCAGCTTCTTGACAGGGGGGACAGATACGCAGTATTTT	CASSFLTGGTDTQYF
TRBV6-1	TRBJ2-1	TRBD1	.	TGTGCCAGCAGTGACCGACAGGGGTACAATGAGCAGTTCTTC	CASSDRQGYNEQFF
TRBV18	TRBJ1-2	.	few	TGTGCCAGCTCCCGGACAGAACGCTACACCTTC	CASSRTERYTF
TRBV4-3	TRBJ1-1	.	.	TGCGCCAGCAGCCAAGAGGGGCTTGGTGAAGCTTTCTTT	CASSQEGLGEAFF
TRBV30	TRBJ2-7	.	.	TGTGCCTGGAGTGTTGACAGGAGGATCTACGAGCAGTACTTC	CAWSVDRRIYEQYF
TRBV5-1	TRBJ1-2	TRBD1	.	TGCGCCAGCAGCTTGGGGGACAGGGATGGCTACACCTTC	CASSLGDRDGYTF
TRBV19	TRBJ1-1	.	.	TGTGCCAGTAGTATGAGGTCCTCAGCTTTCTTT	CASSMRSSAFF
TRBV19	TRBJ1-1	.	.	TGTGCCAGTAGGGATCACAGAAGAAACACTGAAGCTTTCTTT	CASRDHRRNTEAFF
TRBV19	TRBJ2-7	TRBD2	.	TGTGCCACTAGGGGGACTAGCGAGTACGAGCAGTACTTC	CATRGTSEYEQYF
TRBV6-1	TRBJ1-2	TRBD1	.	TGTGCCAGCCAAATCCGGGACAGCTATGGCTACACCTTC	CASQIRDSYGYTF
TRBV10-3	TRBJ2-5	.	.	TGTGCCATCAACAGCCAAGAGACCCAGTACTTC	CAINSQETQYF
TRBV6-1	TRBJ1-2	.	few	TGTGCCAGCAGACTCACAGGGAACTATGGCTACACCTTC	CASRLTGNYGYTF
TRBV4-1	TRBJ2-7	TRBD2	.	TGCGCCAGCAGCCACCTTGCCCCCACTAGCGGGAATTTCTACGAGCAGTACTTC	CASSHLAPTSGNFYEQYF
TRBV28	TRBJ2-5	TRBD1	few	TGTGCCAGCAGCCATGGGATGACAGGGGTCGAGACCCAGTACTTC	CASSHGMTGVETQYF
TRBV5-1	TRBJ2-7	.	.	TGCGCCAGCAGCGCCGGCGGGTACGAGCAGTACTTC	CASSAGGYEQYF
TRBV6-1	TRBJ2-6	.	.	TGTGCCAGCAGTGAATCCGTCAGGGAGGCATCTGGGGCCAACGTCCTGACTTTC	CASSESVREASGANVLTF
TRBV2	TRBJ2-2	TRBD2	.	TGTGCTAAGCGGGAGGAAACCGGGGAGCTGTTTTTT	CAKREETGELFF
TRBV27	TRBJ1-3	TRBD1	.	TGTGCCAGCAGATCCCGACAGGGGGCAGCTGGAAACACCATATATTTT	CASRSRQGAAGNTIYF
TRBV9	TRBJ1-5	.	.	TGTGCCAGCAGCGTCGGCAATCAGCCCCAGCATTTT	CASSVGNQPQHF
TRBV10-2	TRBJ1-6	.	.	TGCGCCACTTGGGACAATCCGGGATCACCCCTCCACTTT	CATWDNPGSPLHF
TRBV7-9	TRBJ2-3	.	.	TGTGCCAGCAGCCTGCCACTAGAGAATACGCAGTATTTT	CASSLPLENTQYF
TRBV13	TRBJ2-7	TRBD1	once	TGTGCCAGCAGCTTAGGGGACAGGGGCTACGAGCAGTACTTC	CASSLGDRGYEQYF
TRBV27	TRBJ2-1	TRBD2	once	TGTGCCAGCAGTACCCTCCTAGCGGGAGGCCCCTACAATGAGCAGTTCTTC	CASSTLLAGGPYNEQFF
TRBV7-2	TRBJ2-7	.	once	TGTGCCAGCAGCGCCGTAAGGGGATACGAGCAGTACTTC	CASSAVRGYEQYF
TRBV19	TRBJ1-1	.	many	TGTGCCAGTAGTATTCGGGTCTTGGACACTGAAGCTTTCTTT	CASSIRVLDTEAFF
TRBV30	TRBJ2-7	TRBD1	.	TGTGCCTGGACTCCGGGACAGGGAACCTACGAGCAGTACTTC	CAWTPGQGTYEQYF
TRBV15	TRBJ2-1	TRBD2	.	TGTGCCACCAGCAGAGATACCGGGGGGAGTTACAATGAGCAGTTCTTC	CATSRDTGGSYNEQFF
TRBV4-3	TRBJ2-7	.	.	TGCGCCAGCAGCCAAGCGAGGACAGCATTATACGAGCAGTACTTC	CASSQARTALYEQYF
TRBV30	TRBJ2-3	.	.	TGTGCCTGGAGTTATATTGCTGCGGGCCGCACAGATACGCAGTATTTT	CAWSYIAAGRTDTQYF
TRBV4-1	TRBJ1-5	.	.	TGCGCCAGCAGCCAAGATCGGACAGTTGGTCAGCCCCAGCATTTT	CASSQDRTVGQPQHF
TRBV2	TRBJ2-7	TRBD2	.	TGTGCCAGCAGTGCCCCTAGCGGGAGGGTGCCGCTAATCGAGGGAGAGCAGTACTTC	CASSAPSGRVPLIEGEQYF
TRBV5-4	TRBJ2-7	.	.	TGTGCCAGCAGCCCGCGTCCGGACAACTACGAGCAGTACTTC	CASSPRPDNYEQYF
TRBV11-2	TRBJ2-7	.	.	TGTGCCAGCAGCTTAGCAACAGGGGGGGGGTACGAGCAGTACTTC	CASSLATGGGYEQYF
TRBV7-2	TRBJ2-1	TRBD2	.	TGTGCCAGCAGCTTCGCGGGAGAGGGCAATGAGCAGTTCTTC	CASSFAGEGNEQFF
TRBV6-5	TRBJ2-7	TRBD1	.	TGTGCCAGCAGCTCGGACAGGCGAAGGTACGAGCAGTACTTC	CASSSDRRRYEQYF
TRBV5-1	TRBJ1-1	.	.	TGCGCCAGCAGCTCTGCAGCGCCGGGGAACACTGAAGCTTTCTTT	CASSSAAPGNTEAFF
TRBV7-9	TRBJ1-1	.	once	TGTGCCAGCAGCTTAGACGGAGGAACTGAAGCTTTCTTT	CASSLDGGTEAFF
TRBV12-5	TRBJ1-1	.	.	TGTGCTAGTGGTTTGGGTCAACCACAGAACACTGAAGCTTTCTTT	CASGLGQPQNTEAFF
TRBV5-6	TRBJ2-1	.	.	TGTGCCAGCAGCTCACTAGGCCCGCGGGGTGAGCAGTTCTTC	CASSSLGPRGEQFF
TRBV5-1	TRBJ2-2	TRBD2	.	TGCGCCAGCAGCTTGCCTAGGACTAGCTCGGCCGGGGAGCTGTTTTTT	CASSLPRTSSAGELFF
TRBV11-2	TRBJ2-1	TRBD2	.	TGTGCCAGCAGCCACGGACTAGCGGGAGCGTCCTACAATGAGCAGTTCTTC	CASSHGLAGASYNEQFF
TRBV7-2	TRBJ2-2	TRBD1	.	TGTGCCAGCAGAGTCGACAGGGACAACACCGGGGAGCTGTTTTTT	CASRVDRDNTGELFF